This entry describes one T cell receptor beta chain. What it binds is unknown. These data belong to a study of cytomegalovirus exposure and HLA in healthy donors. Study-level background: According to later analysis, the same platform produced the 90 to 150 validation and 666 first-cohort repertoires. Study results and limitations: Rare TCR sequences predominated, though certain public TCRs were found in many donors. Researchers counted roughly 160 TCR beta chains as cytomegalovirus-associated. Accounts indicate the classifier identified cytomegalovirus status with strong specificity and sensitivity.

The CDR3 is 15 amino acids. Germline V gene lookup returns CDR1 KGHSH and CDR2 LQKENI. With 8 bases clipped from V and 3 bases from J, the junction kept 12 bases outside the gene matches. Profiling relied on immunoSEQ multiplex PCR, and the TCRdb table lists in-frame clones only, not all of them. Of approximately 150,000 clones in the sample, roughly 89% were seen once. This clonotype was sampled from a woman in her 30s in good health and CMV-seronegative. What was sequenced was PBMCs. V and J are TRBV18 and TRBJ1-1, with 7 bases matching TRBD1. In nucleotides, the CDR3 is TGTGCCAGCACAGGGGTCCAGGAGTGGCACACTGAAGCTTTCTTT. Translated: CASTGVQEWHTEAFF.